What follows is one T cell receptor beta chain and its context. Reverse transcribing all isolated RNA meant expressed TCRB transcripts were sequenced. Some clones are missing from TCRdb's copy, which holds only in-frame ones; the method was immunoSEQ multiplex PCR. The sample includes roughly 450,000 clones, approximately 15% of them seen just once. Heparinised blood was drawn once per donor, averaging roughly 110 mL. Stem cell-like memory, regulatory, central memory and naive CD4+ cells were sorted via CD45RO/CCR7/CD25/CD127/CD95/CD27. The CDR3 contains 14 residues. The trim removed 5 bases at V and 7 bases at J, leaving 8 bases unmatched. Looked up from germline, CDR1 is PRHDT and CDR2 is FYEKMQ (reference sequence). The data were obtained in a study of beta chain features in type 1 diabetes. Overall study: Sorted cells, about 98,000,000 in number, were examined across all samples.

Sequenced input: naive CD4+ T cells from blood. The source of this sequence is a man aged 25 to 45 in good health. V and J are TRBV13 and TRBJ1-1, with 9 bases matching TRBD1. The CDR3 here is CASSPSGQGFEAFF. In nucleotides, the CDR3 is TGTGCCAGCAGCCCCTCGGGACAGGGATTTGAAGCTTTCTTT.